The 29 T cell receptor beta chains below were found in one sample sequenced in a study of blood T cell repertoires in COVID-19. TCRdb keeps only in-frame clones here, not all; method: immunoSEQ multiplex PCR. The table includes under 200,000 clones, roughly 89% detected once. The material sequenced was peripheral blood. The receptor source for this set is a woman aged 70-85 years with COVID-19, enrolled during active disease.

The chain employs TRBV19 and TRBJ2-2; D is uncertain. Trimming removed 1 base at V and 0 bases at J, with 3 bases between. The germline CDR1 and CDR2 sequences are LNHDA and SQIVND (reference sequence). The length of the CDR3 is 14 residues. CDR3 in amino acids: CASSIVTNTGELFF. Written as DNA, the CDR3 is TGTGCCAGTAGTATAGTAACGAACACCGGGGAGCTGTTTTTT.

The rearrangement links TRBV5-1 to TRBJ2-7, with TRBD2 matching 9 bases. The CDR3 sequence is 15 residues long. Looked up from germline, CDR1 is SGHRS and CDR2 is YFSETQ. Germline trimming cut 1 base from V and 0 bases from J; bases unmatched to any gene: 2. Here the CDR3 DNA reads TGCGCCAGCAGCTTGCTAGCGGGGATCTCCTACGAGCAGTACTTC. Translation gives CASSLLAGISYEQYF.

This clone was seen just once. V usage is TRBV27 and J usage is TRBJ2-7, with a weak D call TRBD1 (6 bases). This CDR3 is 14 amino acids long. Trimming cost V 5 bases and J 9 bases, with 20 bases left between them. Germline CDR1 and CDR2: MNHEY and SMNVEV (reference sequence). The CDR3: CASSKWDGQGGQYF. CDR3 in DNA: TGTGCCAGCAGTAAATGGGACGGCCAAGGGGGGCAGTACTTC.

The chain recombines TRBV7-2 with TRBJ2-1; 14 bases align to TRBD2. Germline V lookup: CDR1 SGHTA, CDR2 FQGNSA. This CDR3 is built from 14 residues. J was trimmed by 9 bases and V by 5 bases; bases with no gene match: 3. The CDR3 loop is CASSHGLAGGEQFF. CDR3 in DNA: TGTGCCAGCAGCCACGGACTAGCGGGGGGTGAGCAGTTCTTC.

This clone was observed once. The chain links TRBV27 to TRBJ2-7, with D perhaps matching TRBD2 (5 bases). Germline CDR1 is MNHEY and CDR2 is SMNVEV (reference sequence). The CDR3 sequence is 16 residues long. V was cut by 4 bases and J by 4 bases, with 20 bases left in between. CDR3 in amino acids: CASSYHPGKRWYEQYF. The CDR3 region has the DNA TGTGCCAGCAGTTACCACCCCGGGAAACGATGGTACGAGCAGTACTTC.

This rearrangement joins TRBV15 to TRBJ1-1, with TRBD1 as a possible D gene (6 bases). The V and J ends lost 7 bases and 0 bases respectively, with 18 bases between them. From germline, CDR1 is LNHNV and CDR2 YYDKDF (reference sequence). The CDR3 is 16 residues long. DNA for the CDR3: TGTGCCACCACCTCTGGGGACACGATAATGAACACTGAAGCTTTCTTT. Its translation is CATTSGDTIMNTEAFF.

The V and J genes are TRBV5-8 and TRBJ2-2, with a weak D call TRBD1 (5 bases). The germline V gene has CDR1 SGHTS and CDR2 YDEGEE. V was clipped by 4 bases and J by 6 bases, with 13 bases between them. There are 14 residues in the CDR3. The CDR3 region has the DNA TGTGCCAGCAGCCCGGAACAGGAACCCGGGGAGCTGTTTTTT. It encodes CASSPEQEPGELFF.

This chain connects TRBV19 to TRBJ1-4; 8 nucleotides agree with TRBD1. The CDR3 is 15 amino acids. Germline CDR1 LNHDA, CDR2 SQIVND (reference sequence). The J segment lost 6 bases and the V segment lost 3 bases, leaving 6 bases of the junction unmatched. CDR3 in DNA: TGTGCCAGTAGTATTCGGACAGGGCGGCATGAAAAACTGTTTTTT. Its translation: CASSIRTGRHEKLFF.

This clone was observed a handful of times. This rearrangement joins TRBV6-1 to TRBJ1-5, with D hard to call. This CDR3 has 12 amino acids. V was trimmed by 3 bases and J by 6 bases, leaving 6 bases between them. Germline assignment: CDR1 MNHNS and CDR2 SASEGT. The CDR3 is CASSERGQPQHF. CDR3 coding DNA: TGTGCCAGCAGTGAGCGGGGTCAGCCCCAGCATTTT.

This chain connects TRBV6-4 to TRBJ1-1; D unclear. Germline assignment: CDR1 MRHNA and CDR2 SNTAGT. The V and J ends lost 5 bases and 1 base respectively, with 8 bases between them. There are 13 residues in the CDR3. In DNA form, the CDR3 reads TGTGCCAGCAGTTATCAGGAGAACACTGAAGCTTTCTTT. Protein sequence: CASSYQENTEAFF.

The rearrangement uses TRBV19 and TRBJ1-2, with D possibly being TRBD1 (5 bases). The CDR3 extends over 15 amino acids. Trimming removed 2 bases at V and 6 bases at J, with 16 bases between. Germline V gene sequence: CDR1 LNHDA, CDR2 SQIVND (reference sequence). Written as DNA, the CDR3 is TGTGCCAGTAGTATAACCAAGCAGGGAGGTGATGGCTACACCTTC. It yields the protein CASSITKQGGDGYTF.

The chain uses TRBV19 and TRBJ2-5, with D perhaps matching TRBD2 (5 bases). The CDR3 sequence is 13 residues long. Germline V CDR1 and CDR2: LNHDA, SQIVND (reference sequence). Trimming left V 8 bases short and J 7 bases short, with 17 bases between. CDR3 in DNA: TGTGCCAGTGGCGAGGAGGCTGGCGGGACCCAGTACTTC. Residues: CASGEEAGGTQYF.

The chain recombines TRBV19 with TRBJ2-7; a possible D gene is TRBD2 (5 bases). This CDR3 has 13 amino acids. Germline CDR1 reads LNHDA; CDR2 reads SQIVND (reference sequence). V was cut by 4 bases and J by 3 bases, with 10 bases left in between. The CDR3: CASSRGRGYEQYF. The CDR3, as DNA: TGTGCCAGTAGTAGAGGCCGGGGCTACGAGCAGTACTTC.

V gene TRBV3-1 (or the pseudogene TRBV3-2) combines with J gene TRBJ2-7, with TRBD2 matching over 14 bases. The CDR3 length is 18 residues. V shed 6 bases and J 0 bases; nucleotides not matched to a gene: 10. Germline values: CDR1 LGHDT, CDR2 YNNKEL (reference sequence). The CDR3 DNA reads TGTGCCAGCAGTCGCATGGGACTAGCGGGAGAAAACTCCTACGAGCAGTACTTC. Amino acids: CASSRMGLAGENSYEQYF.

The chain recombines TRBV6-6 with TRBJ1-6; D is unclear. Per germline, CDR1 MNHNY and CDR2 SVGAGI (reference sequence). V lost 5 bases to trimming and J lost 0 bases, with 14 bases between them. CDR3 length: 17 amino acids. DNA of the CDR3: TGTGCCAGCAGTCCCCGGACTCTTAGCTCCTATAATTCACCCCTCCACTTT. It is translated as CASSPRTLSSYNSPLHF.

CDR3 sequence reads: CSASRGGARETQYF. The CDR3 DNA sequence: TGCAGTGCTAGTCGCGGGGGGGCCCGGGAGACCCAGTACTTC. The gene calls are TRBV20-1 and TRBJ2-5; 9 nucleotides agree with TRBD2. Germline-derived CDR1 and CDR2 are DFQATT and SNEGSKA (reference sequence). Unmatched junction bases numbered 7, after V lost 3 bases and J lost 5 bases. This CDR3 has 14 residues.

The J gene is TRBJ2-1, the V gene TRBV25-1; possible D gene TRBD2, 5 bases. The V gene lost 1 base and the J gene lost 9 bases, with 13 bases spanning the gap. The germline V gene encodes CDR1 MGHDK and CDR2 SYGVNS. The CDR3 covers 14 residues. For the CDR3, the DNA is TGTGCCAGCAGTGAATTAATAGCGACGGGTGAGCAGTTCTTC. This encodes CASSELIATGEQFF.

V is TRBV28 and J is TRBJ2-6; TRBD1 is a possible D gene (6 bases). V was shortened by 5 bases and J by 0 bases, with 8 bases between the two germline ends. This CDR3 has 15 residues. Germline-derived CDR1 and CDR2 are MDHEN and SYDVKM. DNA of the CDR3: TGTGCCAGCAGTAGAGGGGGCTCTGGGGCCAACGTCCTGACTTTC. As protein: CASSRGGSGANVLTF.

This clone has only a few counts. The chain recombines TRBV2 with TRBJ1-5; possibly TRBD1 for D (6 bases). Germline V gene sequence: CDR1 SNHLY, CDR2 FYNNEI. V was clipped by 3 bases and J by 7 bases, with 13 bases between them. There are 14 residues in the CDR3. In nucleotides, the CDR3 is TGTGCCAGCAGTGAGGGGGGGGCGGGACAGCCCCAGCATTTT. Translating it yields CASSEGGAGQPQHF.

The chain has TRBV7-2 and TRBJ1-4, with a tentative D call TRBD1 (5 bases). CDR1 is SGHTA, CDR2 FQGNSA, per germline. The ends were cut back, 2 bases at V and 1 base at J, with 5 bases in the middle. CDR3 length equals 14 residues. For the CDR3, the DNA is TGTGCCAGCAGCTTACAGGGAACTAATGAAAAACTGTTTTTT. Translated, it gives CASSLQGTNEKLFF.

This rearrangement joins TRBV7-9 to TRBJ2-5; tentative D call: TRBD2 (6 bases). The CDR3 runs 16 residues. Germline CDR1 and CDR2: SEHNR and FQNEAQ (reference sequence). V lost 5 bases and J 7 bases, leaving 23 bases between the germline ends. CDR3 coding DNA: TGTGCCAGCAGCCCCCCTAACCGGGGACTTGGGGGGACCCAGTACTTC. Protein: CASSPPNRGLGGTQYF.

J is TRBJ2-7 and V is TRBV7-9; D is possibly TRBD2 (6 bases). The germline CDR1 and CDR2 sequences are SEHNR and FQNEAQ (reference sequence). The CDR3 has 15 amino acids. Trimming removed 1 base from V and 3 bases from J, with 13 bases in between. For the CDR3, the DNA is TGTGCCAGCAGCTTAGGCGTTGGTAGCGGCTACGAGCAGTACTTC. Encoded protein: CASSLGVGSGYEQYF.

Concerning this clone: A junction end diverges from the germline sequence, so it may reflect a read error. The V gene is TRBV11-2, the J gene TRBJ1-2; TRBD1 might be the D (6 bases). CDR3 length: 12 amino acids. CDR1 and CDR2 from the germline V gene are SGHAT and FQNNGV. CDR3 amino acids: CASSLAAQGSSF. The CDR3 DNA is TGTGCCAGCAGCTTAGCAGCGCAGGGGAGTTCCTTC.

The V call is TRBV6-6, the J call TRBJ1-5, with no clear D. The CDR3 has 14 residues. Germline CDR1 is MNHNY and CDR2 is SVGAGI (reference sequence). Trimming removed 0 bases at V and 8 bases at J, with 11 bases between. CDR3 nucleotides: TGTGCCAGCAGTTACTCGTCCGGACTGGAGCCCCAGCATTTT. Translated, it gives CASSYSSGLEPQHF.

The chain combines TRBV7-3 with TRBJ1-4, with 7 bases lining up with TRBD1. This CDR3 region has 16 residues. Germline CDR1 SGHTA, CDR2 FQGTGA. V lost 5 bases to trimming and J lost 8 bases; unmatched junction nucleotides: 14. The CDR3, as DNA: TGTGCCAGCAGCATAGACAGGGCCGGTATCTACGAAAAACTGTTTTTT. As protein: CASSIDRAGIYEKLFF.

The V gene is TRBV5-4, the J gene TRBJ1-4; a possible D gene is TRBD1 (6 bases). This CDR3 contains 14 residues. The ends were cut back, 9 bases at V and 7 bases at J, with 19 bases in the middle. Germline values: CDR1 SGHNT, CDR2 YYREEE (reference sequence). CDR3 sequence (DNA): TGTGCCATGAGAGGCGGGGGGACAACTGAAAAACTGTTTTTT. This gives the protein CAMRGGGTTEKLFF.

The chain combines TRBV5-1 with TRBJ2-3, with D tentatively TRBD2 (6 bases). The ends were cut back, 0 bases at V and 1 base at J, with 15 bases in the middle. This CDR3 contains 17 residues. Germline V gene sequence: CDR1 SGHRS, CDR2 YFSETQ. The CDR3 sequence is CASSLAPGRGGTDTQYF. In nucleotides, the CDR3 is TGCGCCAGCAGCTTGGCCCCGGGGCGGGGCGGCACAGATACGCAGTATTTT.

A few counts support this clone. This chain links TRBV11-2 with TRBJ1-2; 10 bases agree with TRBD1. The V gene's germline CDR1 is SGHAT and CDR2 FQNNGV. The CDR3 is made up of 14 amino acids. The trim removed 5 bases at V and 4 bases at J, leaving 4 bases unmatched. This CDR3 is CASSRDRGSYGYTF. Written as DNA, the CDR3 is TGTGCCAGCAGCCGGGACAGGGGAAGCTATGGCTACACCTTC.

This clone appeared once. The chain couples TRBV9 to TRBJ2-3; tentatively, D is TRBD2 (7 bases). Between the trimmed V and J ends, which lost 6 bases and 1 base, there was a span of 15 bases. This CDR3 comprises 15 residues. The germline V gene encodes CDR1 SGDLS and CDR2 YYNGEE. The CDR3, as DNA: TGTGCCAGCACCCACAGGGCGGGAGGCACAGATACGCAGTATTTT. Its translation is CASTHRAGGTDTQYF.